These 17 T cell receptor beta chains came from one sample sequenced in a study of blood T cells in healthy people across ages. Combining a sample-barcoded 5' primer with a J-beta primer mix, a second PCR ran for about 7 to 11 cycles. TCRdb fed the 5' RACE reads into MiXCR, producing one record per CDR3 protein. The sample contains 450,000 to 700,000 distinct CDR3 sequences, roughly 28% of which appear only once. The sequenced sample consisted of blood. The receptors derive from a woman in her seventies in good health.

The V call is TRBV12-3 or TRBV12-4, the J call TRBJ1-2; possible D gene TRBD1, 6 bases. V was trimmed by 7 bases and J by 7 bases, leaving 19 bases between them. The CDR3 extends over 14 amino acids. As DNA, the CDR3 is TGTGCCAGCACCCCGACAGGATCCTTAGGTGGCTACACCTTC. Translated: CASTPTGSLGGYTF.

A note on this clonotype: A much more abundant neighbour one base away suggests this may be a read error. This chain uses TRBV7-9 with TRBJ1-4; tentative D call: TRBD1 (5 bases). This CDR3 contains 15 residues. Germline V gene data show CDR1 as SEHNR and CDR2 as FQNEAQ (reference sequence). The CDR3 DNA sequence: TGTGCCAGCACCAGAATGGGCGGGGGGAATGAAAAACCGTTTTTT. Its protein is CASTRMGGGNEKPFF.

This clonotype was seen repeatedly, ten times or more. The chain joins TRBV7-9 to TRBJ1-1; 8 bases match TRBD1. There are 13 residues in the CDR3. Germline V gives CDR1 SEHNR, CDR2 FQNEAQ (reference sequence). Unmatched junction bases numbered 3, after V lost 4 bases and J lost 5 bases. CDR3 amino acids: CASSSQGVTEAFF. In DNA form, the CDR3 reads TGTGCCAGCAGCTCACAGGGGGTAACTGAAGCTTTCTTT.

This clonotype was found a few times. The genes are TRBV20-1 and TRBJ1-2; the D gene is possibly TRBD1 (5 bases). The V end lost 0 bases, the J end lost 8 bases, and 13 bases lay between the germline ends. Germline V CDR1 and CDR2: DFQATT, SNEGSKA (reference sequence). This CDR3 is 13 amino acids long. CDR3 region: CSARDLGVRGYTF. DNA for the CDR3: TGCAGTGCTAGAGATTTAGGGGTCCGAGGCTACACCTTC.

The V and J genes are TRBV12-3 or TRBV12-4 and TRBJ1-3; tentatively, D is TRBD1 (6 bases). V was shortened by 6 bases and J by 3 bases, with 12 bases between the two germline ends. The CDR3 consists of 14 residues. CDR3 bases: TGTGCCAGCAGCCCACAGGGATATGGAAACACCATATATTTT. Amino acid sequence: CASSPQGYGNTIYF.

This clonotype was picked up many times. The rearrangement joins TRBV12-3 or TRBV12-4 to TRBJ2-1; D gene uncertain. The V and J ends lost 2 bases and 2 bases respectively, with 13 bases between them. The CDR3 extends over 16 amino acids. Written as DNA, the CDR3 is TGTGCCAGCAGTTTATTGTTGGGCAGTGCCTACAATGAGCAGTTCTTC. Amino acid sequence: CASSLLLGSAYNEQFF.

The chain uses TRBV5-1 and TRBJ2-1; D is possibly TRBD2 (6 bases). V was shortened by 6 bases and J by 5 bases, with 24 bases between the two germline ends. Germline CDR1 reads SGHRS; CDR2 reads YFSETQ. The CDR3 totals 17 residues. Here the CDR3 reads CASTPNLLGRGDNEQFF. The DNA for the CDR3 is TGCGCCAGCACCCCGAACCTTTTGGGGCGGGGTGACAATGAGCAGTTCTTC. Full variable domain (remainder filled in from reference TRBV5-1 and TRBJ2-1): KAGVTQTPRYLIKTRGQQVTLSCSPISGHRSVSWYQQTPGQGLQFLFEYFSETQRNKGNFPGRFSGRQFSNSRSEMNVSTLELGDSALYLCASTPNLLGRGDNEQFFGPGTRLTVL.

A few counts support this clonotype. This may be a read error, as it is one base from a much larger clone. This rearrangement joins TRBV7-2 to TRBJ2-7; 7 bases fit TRBD1. From germline, CDR1 is SGHTA and CDR2 FQGNSA. This CDR3 contains 14 residues. This chain's CDR3 is CASSDFGTVYEQCF. The CDR3 DNA follows: TGTGCCAGCAGCGATTTCGGGACAGTCTACGAGCAGTGCTTC.

The sample holds many counts of this clonotype. The rearrangement uses TRBV20-1 and TRBJ1-6; a possible D gene is TRBD1 (5 bases). Germline CDR1 is DFQATT and CDR2 is SNEGSKA (reference sequence). V was pared by 3 bases and J by 10 bases, with 13 bases between. The CDR3 consists of 13 residues. The DNA of the CDR3 is TGCAGTGCTAGCGAAGACAGCCCCTCACCCCTCCACTTT. Its translation: CSASEDSPSPLHF.

The sample holds a few counts of this clonotype. The rearrangement links TRBV6-2 or TRBV6-3 to TRBJ1-1, with no clear D. The CDR3 runs to 12 residues. The V gene's germline CDR1 is MNHEY and CDR2 SVGEGT. Trimming took off 6 bases at V and 3 bases at J, with 8 bases between the two ends. The CDR3 loop reads CASSSHHTEAFF. As DNA, the CDR3 is TGTGCCAGCAGCAGCCACCACACTGAAGCTTTCTTT.

A few counts support this clonotype. V usage is TRBV20-1 and J usage is TRBJ1-6; TRBD1 is a possible D gene (5 bases). Looked up from germline, CDR1 is DFQATT and CDR2 is SNEGSKA (reference sequence). V was pared by 1 base and J by 6 bases, with 7 bases between. This CDR3 is 13 amino acids long. CDR3 protein: CSARAGRNSPLHF. CDR3 in DNA: TGCAGTGCTAGAGCAGGGCGTAATTCACCCCTCCACTTT.

In this sample, this clonotype turned up many times. The genes are TRBV29-1 and TRBJ2-4; weak D call: TRBD1 (5 bases). The CDR3 has 13 residues. V lost 6 bases, J lost 2 bases, and 11 bases lay in between. Germline loops: CDR1 SQVTM, CDR2 ANQGSEA. The DNA for the CDR3 is TGCAGCGTATCGGCAGGGACCAAAAACATTCAGTACTTC. Protein sequence: CSVSAGTKNIQYF.

The chain uses TRBV20-1 and TRBJ2-5, with a weak D call TRBD2 (7 bases). The J call may be incorrect, as the DNA end agrees better with TRBJ2-1. Germline loops: CDR1 DFQATT, CDR2 SNEGSKA (reference sequence). The CDR3 sequence is 15 residues long. The CDR3 DNA follows: TGCAGTGCTAGACTGGGGGGGGCTTTATTCAATGAGCAGTTCTTC. It codes for CSARLGGALFNEQFF.

The chain recombines TRBV4-2 with TRBJ1-1; D ambiguous. The germline gives CDR1 LGHNA, CDR2 YNFKEQ. V lost 1 base, J lost 3 bases, and 15 bases lay in between. The CDR3 sequence is 16 residues long. Written as DNA, the CDR3 is TGTGCCAGCAGCCAAGGGCCGGGGAAGGGCGACACTGAAGCTTTCTTT. This gives the protein CASSQGPGKGDTEAFF.

J is TRBJ2-6 and V is TRBV6-1; 7 bases match TRBD1. The germline CDR1 and CDR2 sequences are MNHNS and SASEGT. After removal of 6 bases from V and 0 bases from J, the junction contained 2 bases not matched to a gene. This CDR3 is built from 15 residues. The CDR3 DNA sequence: TGTGCCAGCAGACAGGGGAGCTCTGGGGCCAACGTCCTGACTTTC. Amino acids: CASRQGSSGANVLTF.

CDR3 sequence: CASRMGLQETQYF. The CDR3 coding sequence is TGTGCCAGCAGGATGGGACTGCAAGAGACCCAGTACTTC. The chain couples TRBV7-2 to TRBJ2-5; tentative D call: TRBD2 (6 bases). This CDR3 is built from 13 residues. Trimming removed 6 bases from V and 2 bases from J, with 10 bases in between. In germline, CDR1 is SGHTA, CDR2 FQGNSA.

This clonotype has more than one count but fewer than ten. This chain connects TRBV6-1 to TRBJ1-2; D gene unclear. The V gene's germline CDR1 is MNHNS and CDR2 SASEGT. Deletions cut 6 bases from V and 1 base from J, with 9 bases between. This CDR3 has 13 amino acids. DNA of the CDR3: TGTGCCAGCAGACCGACCCTTAACTATGGCTACACCTTC. This encodes CASRPTLNYGYTF.